This TCR beta chain appears in the sequencing data of a study of T cells and Merkel cell carcinoma outcomes. Study conclusions and caveats: Repertoire plus T-cell density reportedly predicted Merkel cell carcinoma outcomes.

TCRdb keeps only in-frame clones here, not all; method: immunoSEQ multiplex PCR. The data contain 8,500 to 10,000 clones, around 80% of them singletons. The CDR3 covers 15 residues. Trimming shortened V by 3 bases and J by 0 bases, and 9 bases separated the two germline ends. CDR1 SEHNR and CDR2 FQNEAQ come from the germline V gene (reference sequence). A word on this clone: Its antigen is unknown.

What was sequenced was tumor tissue from Merkel cell carcinoma. This receptor was obtained from a human donor with Merkel cell carcinoma. The chain joins TRBV7-9 to TRBJ2-4; no reliable D call. CDR3 bases: TGTGCCAGCAGCTTTGGTAGGGAAGCCAAAAACATTCAGTACTTC. Translation gives CASSFGREAKNIQYF.